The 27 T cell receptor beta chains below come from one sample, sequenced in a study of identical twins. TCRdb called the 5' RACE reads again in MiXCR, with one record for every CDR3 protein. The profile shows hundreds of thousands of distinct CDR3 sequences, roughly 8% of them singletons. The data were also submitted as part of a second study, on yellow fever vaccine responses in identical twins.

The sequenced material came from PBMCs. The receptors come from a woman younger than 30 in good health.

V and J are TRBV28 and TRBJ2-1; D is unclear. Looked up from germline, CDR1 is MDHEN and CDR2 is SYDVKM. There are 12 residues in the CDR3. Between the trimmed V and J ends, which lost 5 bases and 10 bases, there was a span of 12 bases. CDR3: CASSTPVREQFF. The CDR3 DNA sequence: TGTGCCAGCAGTACCCCTGTCCGGGAGCAGTTCTTC. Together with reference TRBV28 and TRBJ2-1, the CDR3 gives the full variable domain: DVKVTQSSRYLVKRTGEKVFLECVQDMDHENMFWYRQDPGLGLRLIYFSYDVKMKEKGDIPEGYSVSREKKERFSLILESASTNQTSMYLCASSTPVREQFFGPGTRLTVL.

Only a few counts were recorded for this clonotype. In DNA form, the CDR3 reads TGCAGCGTTGTTAGGACAGGGGGCTACGAGCAGTACTTC. This codes for CSVVRTGGYEQYF. V is TRBV29-1 and J is TRBJ2-7, with 10 nucleotides matching TRBD1. After removal of 4 bases from V and 3 bases from J, the junction contained 3 bases not matched to a gene. CDR1 and CDR2 from the germline V gene are SQVTM and ANQGSEA. The CDR3 loop spans 13 amino acids.

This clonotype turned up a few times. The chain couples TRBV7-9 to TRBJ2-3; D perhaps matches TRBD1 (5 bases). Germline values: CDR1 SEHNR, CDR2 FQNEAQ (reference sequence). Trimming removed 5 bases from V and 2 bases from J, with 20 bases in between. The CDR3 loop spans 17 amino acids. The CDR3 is CASSRKQETHHTDTQYF. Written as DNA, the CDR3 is TGTGCCAGCAGCCGCAAACAGGAAACCCACCACACAGATACGCAGTATTTT.

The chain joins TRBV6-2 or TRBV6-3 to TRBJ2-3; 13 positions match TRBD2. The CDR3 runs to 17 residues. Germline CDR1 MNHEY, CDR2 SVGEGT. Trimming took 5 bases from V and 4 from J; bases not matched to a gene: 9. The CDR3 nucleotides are TGTGCCAGCAGTAAGCCTCGGGGACTAGCGGGACCAGATACGCAGTATTTT. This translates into CASSKPRGLAGPDTQYF.

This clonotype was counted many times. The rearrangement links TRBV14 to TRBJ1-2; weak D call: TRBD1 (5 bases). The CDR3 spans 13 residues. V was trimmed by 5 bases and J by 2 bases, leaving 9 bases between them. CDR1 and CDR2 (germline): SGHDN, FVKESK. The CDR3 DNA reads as TGTGCCAGCAGCATTCGGGACAACTATGGCTACACCTTC. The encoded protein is CASSIRDNYGYTF.

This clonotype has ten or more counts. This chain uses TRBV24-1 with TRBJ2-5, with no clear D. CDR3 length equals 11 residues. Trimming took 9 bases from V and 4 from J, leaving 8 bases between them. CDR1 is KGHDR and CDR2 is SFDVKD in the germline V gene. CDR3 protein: CATGYAETQYF. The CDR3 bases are TGTGCCACCGGGTATGCAGAGACCCAGTACTTC.

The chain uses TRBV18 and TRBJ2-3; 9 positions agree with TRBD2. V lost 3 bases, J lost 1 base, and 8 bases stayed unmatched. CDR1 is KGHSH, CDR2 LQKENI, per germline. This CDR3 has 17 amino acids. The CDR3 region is CASSPSLVAGGTDTQYF. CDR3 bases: TGTGCCAGCTCACCCTCCTTGGTAGCGGGGGGCACAGATACGCAGTATTTT.

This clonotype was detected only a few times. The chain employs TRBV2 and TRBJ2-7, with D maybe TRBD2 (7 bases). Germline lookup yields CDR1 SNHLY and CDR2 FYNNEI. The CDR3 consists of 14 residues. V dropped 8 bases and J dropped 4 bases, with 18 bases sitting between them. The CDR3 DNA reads TGTGCCAGCGGGAGGGACAAGGGTGCATACGAGCAGTACTTC. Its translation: CASGRDKGAYEQYF.

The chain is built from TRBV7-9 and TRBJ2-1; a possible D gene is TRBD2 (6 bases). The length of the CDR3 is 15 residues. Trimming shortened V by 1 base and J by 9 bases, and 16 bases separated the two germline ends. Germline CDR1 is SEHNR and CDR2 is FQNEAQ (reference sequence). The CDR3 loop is CASSLGLEGGGEQFF. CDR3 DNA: TGTGCCAGCAGCTTAGGACTAGAAGGTGGCGGTGAGCAGTTCTTC.

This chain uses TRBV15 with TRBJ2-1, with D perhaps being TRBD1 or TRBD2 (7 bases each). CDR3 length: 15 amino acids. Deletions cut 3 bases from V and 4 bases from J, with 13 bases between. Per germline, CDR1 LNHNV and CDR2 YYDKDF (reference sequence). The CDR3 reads CATSSLRGGYNEQFF. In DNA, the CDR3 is TGTGCCACCAGCAGTCTCAGGGGGGGATACAATGAGCAGTTCTTC.

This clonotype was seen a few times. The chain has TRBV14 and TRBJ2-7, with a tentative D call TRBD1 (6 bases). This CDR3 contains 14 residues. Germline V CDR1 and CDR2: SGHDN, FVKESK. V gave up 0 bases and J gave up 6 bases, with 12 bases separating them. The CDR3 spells CASSQEGRGSEQYF. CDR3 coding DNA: TGTGCCAGCAGCCAAGAAGGCAGGGGCTCCGAGCAGTACTTC.

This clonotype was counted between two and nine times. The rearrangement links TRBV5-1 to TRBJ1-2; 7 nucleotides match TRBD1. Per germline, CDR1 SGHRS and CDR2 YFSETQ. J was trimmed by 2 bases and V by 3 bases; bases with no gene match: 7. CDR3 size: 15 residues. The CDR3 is CASSSKETGNYGYTF. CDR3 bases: TGCGCCAGCAGCTCCAAAGAGACAGGGAACTATGGCTACACCTTC.

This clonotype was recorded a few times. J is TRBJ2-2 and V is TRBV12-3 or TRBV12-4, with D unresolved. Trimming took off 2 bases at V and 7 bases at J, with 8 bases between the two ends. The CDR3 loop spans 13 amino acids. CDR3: CASSLSRGGELFF. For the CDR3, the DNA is TGTGCCAGCAGTTTATCTCGTGGCGGGGAGCTGTTTTTT.

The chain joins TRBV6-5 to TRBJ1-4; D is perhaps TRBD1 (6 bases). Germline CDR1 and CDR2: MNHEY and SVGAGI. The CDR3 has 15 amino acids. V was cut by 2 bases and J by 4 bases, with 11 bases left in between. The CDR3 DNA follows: TGTGCCAGCAGTTACGGGGGCAGTGGTAATGAAAAACTGTTTTTT. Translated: CASSYGGSGNEKLFF.

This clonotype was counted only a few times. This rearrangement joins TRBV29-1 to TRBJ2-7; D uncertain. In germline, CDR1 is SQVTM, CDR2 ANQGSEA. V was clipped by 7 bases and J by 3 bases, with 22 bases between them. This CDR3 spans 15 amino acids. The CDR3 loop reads CSAQGTSVSYYEQYF. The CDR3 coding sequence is TGCAGCGCCCAAGGCACATCAGTCTCCTACTACGAGCAGTACTTC.

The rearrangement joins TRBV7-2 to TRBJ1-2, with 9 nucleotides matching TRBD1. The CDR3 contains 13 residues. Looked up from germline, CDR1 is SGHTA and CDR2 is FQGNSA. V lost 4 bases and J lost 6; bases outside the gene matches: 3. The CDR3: CASSSGTGNGYTF. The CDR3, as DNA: TGTGCCAGCAGCTCGGGGACAGGGAATGGCTACACCTTC.

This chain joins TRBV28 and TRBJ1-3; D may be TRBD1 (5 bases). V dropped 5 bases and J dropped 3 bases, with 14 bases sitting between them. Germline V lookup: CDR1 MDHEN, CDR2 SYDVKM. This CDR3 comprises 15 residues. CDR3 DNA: TGTGCCAGCAGTCCCGAGCAGGGATTTGGAAACACCATATATTTT. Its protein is CASSPEQGFGNTIYF.

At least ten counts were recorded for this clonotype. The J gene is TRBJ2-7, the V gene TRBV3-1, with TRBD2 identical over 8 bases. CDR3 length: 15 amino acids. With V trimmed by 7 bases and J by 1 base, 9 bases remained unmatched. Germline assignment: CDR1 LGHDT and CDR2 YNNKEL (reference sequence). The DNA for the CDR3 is TGTGCCAGCACCTCAGGCCTAGCGGGTTCCTACGAGCAGTACTTC. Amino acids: CASTSGLAGSYEQYF.

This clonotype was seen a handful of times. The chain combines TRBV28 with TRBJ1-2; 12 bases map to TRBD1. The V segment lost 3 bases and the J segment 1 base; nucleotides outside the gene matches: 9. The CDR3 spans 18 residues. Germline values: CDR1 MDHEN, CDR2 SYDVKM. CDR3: CASSFFPGTGGDNYGYTF. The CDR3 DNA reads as TGTGCCAGCAGTTTCTTTCCCGGGACAGGGGGCGATAACTATGGCTACACCTTC.

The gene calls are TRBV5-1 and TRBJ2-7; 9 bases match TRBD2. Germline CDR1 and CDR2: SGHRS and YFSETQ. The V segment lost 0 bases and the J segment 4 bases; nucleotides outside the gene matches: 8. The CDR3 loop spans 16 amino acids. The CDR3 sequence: CASSLVPAGGLYEQYF. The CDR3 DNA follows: TGCGCCAGCAGCTTGGTTCCAGCGGGAGGCTTATACGAGCAGTACTTC.

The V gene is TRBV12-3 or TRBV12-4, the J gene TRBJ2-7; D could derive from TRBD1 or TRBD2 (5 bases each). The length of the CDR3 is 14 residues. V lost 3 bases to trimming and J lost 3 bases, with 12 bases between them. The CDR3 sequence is CASSLGVNVYEQYF. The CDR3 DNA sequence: TGTGCCAGCAGTTTGGGGGTGAACGTCTACGAGCAGTACTTC.

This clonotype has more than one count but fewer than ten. CDR3 region: CASSLGGHSSTDTQYF. The DNA of the CDR3 is TGTGCCAGCAGCTTAGGGGGACACTCTAGCACAGATACGCAGTATTTT. This rearrangement joins TRBV7-2 to TRBJ2-3; tentatively, D is TRBD1 (6 bases). With 1 base removed from V and 0 bases from J, the gap between germline ends came to 11 bases. The CDR3 length is 16 residues. CDR1 is SGHTA and CDR2 is FQGNSA in the germline V gene.

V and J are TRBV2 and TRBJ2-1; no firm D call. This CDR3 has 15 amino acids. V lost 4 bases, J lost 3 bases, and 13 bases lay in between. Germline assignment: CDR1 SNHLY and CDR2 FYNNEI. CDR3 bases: TGTGCCAGCAGTGCGGCGGACCCTTTCTACAATGAGCAGTTCTTC. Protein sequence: CASSAADPFYNEQFF.

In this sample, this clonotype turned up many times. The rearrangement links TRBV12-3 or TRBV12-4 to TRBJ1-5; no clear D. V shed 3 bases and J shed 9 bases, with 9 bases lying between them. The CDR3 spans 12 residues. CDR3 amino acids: CASSFYLGPQHF. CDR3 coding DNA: TGTGCCAGCAGTTTCTATCTGGGGCCCCAGCATTTT.

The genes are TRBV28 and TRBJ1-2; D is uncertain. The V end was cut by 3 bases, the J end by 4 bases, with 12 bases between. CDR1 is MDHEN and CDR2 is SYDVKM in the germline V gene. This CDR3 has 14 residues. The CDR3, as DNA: TGTGCCAGCAGTTTGGCGACGGGTCGCTATGGCTACACCTTC. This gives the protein CASSLATGRYGYTF.

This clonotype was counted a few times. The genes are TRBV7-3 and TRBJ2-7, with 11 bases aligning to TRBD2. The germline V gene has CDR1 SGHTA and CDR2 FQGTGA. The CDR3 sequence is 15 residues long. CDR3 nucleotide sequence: TGTGCGCTTCGAACGCCGGGACTAGCGGACTACGAGCAGTACTTC. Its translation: CALRTPGLADYEQYF.

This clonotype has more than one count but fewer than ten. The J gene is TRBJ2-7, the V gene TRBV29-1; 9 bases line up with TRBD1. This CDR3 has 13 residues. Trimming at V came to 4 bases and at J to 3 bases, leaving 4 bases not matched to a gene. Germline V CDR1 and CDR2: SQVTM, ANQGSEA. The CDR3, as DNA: TGCAGCGTTGGAGGGACAGGGATCTACGAGCAGTACTTC. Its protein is CSVGGTGIYEQYF.